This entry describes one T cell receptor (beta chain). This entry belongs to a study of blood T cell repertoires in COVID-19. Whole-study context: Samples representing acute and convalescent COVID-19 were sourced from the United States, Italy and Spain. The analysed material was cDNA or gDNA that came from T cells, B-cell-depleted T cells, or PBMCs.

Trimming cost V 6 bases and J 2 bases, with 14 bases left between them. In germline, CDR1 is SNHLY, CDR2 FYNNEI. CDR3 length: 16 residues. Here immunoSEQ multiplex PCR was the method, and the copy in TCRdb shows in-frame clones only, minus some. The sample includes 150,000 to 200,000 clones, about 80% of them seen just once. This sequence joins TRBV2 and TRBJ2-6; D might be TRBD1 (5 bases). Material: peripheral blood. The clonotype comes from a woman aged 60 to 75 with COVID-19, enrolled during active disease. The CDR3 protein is CASSPGLGTGANVLTF. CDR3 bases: TGTGCCAGCAGCCCAGGGTTGGGGACTGGGGCCAACGTCCTGACTTTC.